These 17 T cell receptor beta chains came from one sample sequenced in a study of human T cells and chemical hapten exposure. MiXCR was run by TCRdb on the RACE reads, yielding one entry per CDR3 protein. Seen here are some 110,000 distinct CDR3 sequences, about 10% observed once, and the top ten hold approximately 2.5%. Time point noted: patch test 3, about 24 weeks after DPC sensitization. This sample's treatment: therapeutic diphenylcyclopropenone sensitization with weekly scalp DPC. Sample: whole blood, taken in connection with sensitization to the hapten diphenylcyclopropenone (DPC). The receptors here all came from a woman between 45 and 60 years old with alopecia areata. Some clones in this sample may be carry-over from other donors' samples.

This clonotype was detected ten times or more. V usage is TRBV12-3 or TRBV12-4 and J usage is TRBJ2-6, with TRBD1 matching over 8 bases. The CDR3 has 21 residues. V lost 4 bases to trimming and J lost 0 bases; unmatched junction nucleotides: 17. Written as DNA, the CDR3 is TGTGCCAGCAGTTCGAGACTTAGGGCCGGGACAGGAGCCTCTGGGGCCAACGTCCTGACTTTC. Protein product: CASSSRLRAGTGASGANVLTF.

This clonotype occurred a few times. This rearrangement joins TRBV2 to TRBJ1-2; D not resolved. Trimming pared 7 bases from V and 3 bases from J, leaving 15 bases between. The germline gives CDR1 SNHLY, CDR2 FYNNEI. The CDR3 is 14 amino acids. The CDR3 loop is CASNRRRGDYGYTF. The CDR3 DNA sequence: TGTGCCAGCAATAGACGGCGCGGGGACTATGGCTACACCTTC.

This clonotype was counted between two and nine times. V is TRBV12-3 or TRBV12-4 and J is TRBJ1-2; D remains unclear. V lost 5 bases, J lost 10 bases, and 20 bases lay in between. This CDR3 comprises 14 residues. The CDR3 here is CASSLGPGRSLYTF. In nucleotides, the CDR3 is TGTGCCAGCAGTCTCGGACCGGGCAGAAGCCTCTACACCTTC.

This clonotype was seen a few times. The gene calls are TRBV28 and TRBJ2-7, with 7 positions matching TRBD1. CDR1 is MDHEN, CDR2 SYDVKM, per germline. This CDR3 is 16 amino acids long. After removal of 1 base from V and 4 bases from J, the junction contained 10 bases not matched to a gene. CDR3 residues: CASSLLGDSHVYEQYF. The CDR3 nucleotides read TGTGCCAGCAGTTTATTAGGGGACAGCCATGTTTACGAGCAGTACTTC.

The genes are TRBV7-8 and TRBJ2-3, with D perhaps given as TRBD1 or TRBD2 (6 bases each). Germline CDR1 and CDR2: SGHVS and FQNEAQ. Trimming pared 2 bases from V and 4 bases from J, leaving 16 bases between. This CDR3 spans 16 amino acids. CDR3 residues: CASSLRTGALSDTQYF. Written as DNA, the CDR3 is TGTGCCAGCAGCTTACGGACGGGGGCCTTGTCAGATACGCAGTATTTT.

In this sample, this clonotype turned up a few times. The chain recombines TRBV3-1 with TRBJ2-7; D uncertain. This CDR3 spans 14 amino acids. Per germline, CDR1 LGHDT and CDR2 YNNKEL (reference sequence). V shed 0 bases and J shed 2 bases, with 8 bases lying between them. This CDR3 reads CASSQENSPYEQYF. CDR3 in DNA: TGTGCCAGCAGCCAAGAAAACAGTCCCTACGAGCAGTACTTC.

There are a few counts of this clonotype. The CDR3 nucleotides read TGTGCCAGCTCCCCGGGACAGGGGTTGTACGAGCAGTACTTC. Translation: CASSPGQGLYEQYF. V gene TRBV18 combines with J gene TRBJ2-7; 10 nucleotides align to TRBD1. J gave up 4 bases and V 6 bases, and 6 bases lay outside the gene matches. CDR3 length: 14 residues. From germline, CDR1 is KGHSH and CDR2 LQKENI.

The rearrangement uses TRBV20-1 and TRBJ2-6; no firm D call. V lost 5 bases and J lost 4, with 12 bases in between. The CDR3 sequence is 14 residues long. CDR1 is DFQATT, CDR2 SNEGSKA, per germline (reference sequence). CDR3 in amino acids: CSAQAYTGANVLTF. The CDR3 coding sequence is TGCAGTGCTCAAGCGTACACGGGGGCCAACGTCCTGACTTTC.

This clonotype was seen more than once but under ten times. V is TRBV5-5 and J is TRBJ2-3; no clear D gene. With 2 bases removed from V and 2 bases from J, the gap between germline ends came to 3 bases. The CDR3 spans 12 residues. Germline CDR1 reads SGHKS; CDR2 reads YYEKEE (reference sequence). CDR3 sequence reads: CASSFTTDTQYF. CDR3 DNA sequence: TGTGCCAGCAGCTTCACCACAGATACGCAGTATTTT.

The chain carries TRBV3-1 and TRBJ1-5, with TRBD1 as a possible D gene (5 bases). Germline lookup yields CDR1 LGHDT and CDR2 YNNKEL (reference sequence). This CDR3 comprises 16 residues. The ends were cut back, 3 bases at V and 7 bases at J, with 19 bases in the middle. CDR3 sequence (DNA): TGTGCCAGCAGCCAGACCGGGACGCTCGGGGTCCAGCCCCAGCATTTT. Translated: CASSQTGTLGVQPQHF.

This clonotype was recorded a few times. V usage is TRBV3-1 and J usage is TRBJ2-7; D is unresolved. Germline assignment: CDR1 LGHDT and CDR2 YNNKEL (reference sequence). V shed 4 bases and J shed 3 bases, with 10 bases lying between them. There are 13 residues in the CDR3. DNA of the CDR3: TGTGCCAGCAGCCGGTCTGGGAACTACGAGCAGTACTTC. Translating gives CASSRSGNYEQYF.

The V call is TRBV9, the J call TRBJ2-7, with D unclear. Germline V gives CDR1 SGDLS, CDR2 YYNGEE. Trimming took off 0 bases at V and 0 bases at J, with 7 bases between the two ends. The CDR3 is 14 residues long. The CDR3 is CASSVGSGSYEQYF. For the CDR3, the DNA is TGTGCCAGCAGCGTAGGATCGGGCTCCTACGAGCAGTACTTC.

The chain employs TRBV6-1 and TRBJ1-1, with unresolved D. Germline V gene sequence: CDR1 MNHNS, CDR2 SASEGT. V lost 6 bases to trimming and J lost 4 bases, with 12 bases between them. The CDR3 has 13 residues. The CDR3 reads CASRTNLGTEAFF. The CDR3 DNA is TGTGCCAGCAGGACCAACTTAGGCACTGAAGCTTTCTTT.

V gene TRBV2 combines with J gene TRBJ1-1, with D possibly being TRBD1 (6 bases). V dropped 10 bases and J dropped 3 bases, with 15 bases sitting between them. The CDR3 sequence is 13 residues long. Germline V gene data show CDR1 as SNHLY and CDR2 as FYNNEI. The CDR3 DNA follows: TGTGCCACAAAAGACAGGCCTGACACTGAAGCTTTCTTT. Translating it yields CATKDRPDTEAFF.

This clonotype was detected a few times. V usage is TRBV14 and J usage is TRBJ2-1; no reliable D call. The CDR3 extends over 16 amino acids. CDR1 is SGHDN and CDR2 is FVKESK in the germline V gene. V was shortened by 1 base and J by 7 bases, with 17 bases between the two germline ends. CDR3 coding DNA: TGTGCCAGCAGCCAAGTCCGCAGCACGCCCCGGAATGAGCAGTTCTTC. The encoded protein is CASSQVRSTPRNEQFF.

This chain connects TRBV29-1 to TRBJ1-4; possibly TRBD1 for D (5 bases). Germline values: CDR1 SQVTM, CDR2 ANQGSEA. This CDR3 has 14 residues. V shed 8 bases and J shed 14 bases, with 27 bases lying between them. This CDR3 is CSIPGTGSPLQLFF. The CDR3 bases are TGCAGCATCCCCGGGACGGGATCCCCGTTACAGCTGTTTTTT.

The genes are TRBV28 and TRBJ2-3; D is undetermined. Germline assignment: CDR1 MDHEN and CDR2 SYDVKM. This CDR3 comprises 15 residues. Deletions cut 4 bases from V and 4 bases from J, with 15 bases between. DNA for the CDR3: TGTGCCAGCAGTTCCCCCATAGGGTCGGCAGATACGCAGTATTTT. It codes for CASSSPIGSADTQYF.